The rows below give T cell receptor beta chains drawn from one sample of a study of neoadjuvant anti-PD-1 for oral cavity cancer. The method was immunoSEQ multiplex PCR; TCRdb's version includes in-frame clones alone and lacks a portion of them. This sample has fewer than 20,000 clones; approximately 72% occur once, and the top ten carry over 2.5%. The sequencing here drew on PBMCs, taken before nivolumab (anti-PD-1) treatment. These receptors originate from a person aged 35 to 85 with oral cavity squamous cell carcinoma. Both conserved end residues are part of each CDR3. D genes are given only for firm matches. The size of a clone is reported for some rows only, either as once, few or many, or as a class for expanded clones.

v_gene,j_gene,d_gene,abundance,CDR3aa,CDR3nt
TRBV7-6,TRBJ2-2,NA,few,CASRQPNTGELFF,TGTGCCAGCAGGCAGCCGAACACCGGGGAGCTGTTTTTT
TRBV30,TRBJ1-5,NA,few,CAWSVLAGIKHF,TGTGCCTGGAGTGTACTGGCGGGGATAAAGCATTTT
TRBV10-2,TRBJ2-1,NA,once,CASSSTPIPSGEQFF,TGCGCCAGCAGCTCTACCCCGATTCCGAGCGGTGAGCAGTTCTTC
TRBV7-8,TRBJ1-2,NA,NA,CASSLGGSGGAYGYTF,TGTGCCAGCAGCTTAGGGGGATCGGGGGGCGCATATGGCTACACCTTC
TRBV6-5,TRBJ1-1,NA,once,CASSEIRNTEAFF,TGTGCCAGCAGTGAAATCCGGAACACTGAAGCTTTCTTT
TRBV9,TRBJ1-4,NA,NA,CASSDERAEEKLFF,TGTGCCAGCAGCGACGAAAGGGCAGAAGAAAAACTGTTTTTT
TRBV5-1,TRBJ2-7,NA,NA,CASSLGGNAYEQYF,TGCGCCAGCAGCTTGGGCGGAAACGCCTACGAGCAGTACTTC
TRBV4-2,TRBJ2-6,TRBD1,NA,CASSQAPGTGEGTNVLTF,TGTGCCAGCAGCCAGGCTCCCGGGACAGGAGAGGGTACCAACGTCCTGACTTTC
TRBV9,TRBJ2-1,TRBD2,NA,CASSVVGTRTYNEQFF,TGTGCCAGCAGCGTAGTCGGGACTAGGACATACAATGAGCAGTTCTTC
TRBV5-1,TRBJ1-3,NA,NA,CASAEDGNTIYF,TGCGCCAGCGCCGAGGACGGAAACACCATATATTTT
TRBV27,TRBJ1-4,NA,NA,CASSWGRGNEKLFF,TGTGCCAGCAGTTGGGGCAGAGGAAATGAAAAACTGTTTTTT
TRBV9,TRBJ2-3,NA,NA,CASSGGGGDTDTQYF,TGTGCCAGCAGCGGAGGAGGAGGGGACACAGATACGCAGTATTTT
TRBV4-2,TRBJ2-3,NA,NA,CASSQDRLGSTDTQYF,TGTGCCAGCAGCCAAGATCGACTAGGGAGCACAGATACGCAGTATTTT
TRBV19,TRBJ2-1,TRBD2,few,CASSGRSGSNEQFF,TGTGCCAGTAGTGGTCGTAGCGGGAGCAATGAGCAGTTCTTC
TRBV30,TRBJ1-2,NA,NA,CAWSKFGGDYGYTF,TGTGCCTGGAGTAAATTCGGGGGAGACTATGGCTACACCTTC
TRBV7-8,TRBJ1-2,TRBD1,NA,CASSEGPQGDYGYTF,TGTGCCAGCAGCGAAGGACCCCAGGGGGACTATGGCTACACCTTC
TRBV10-1,TRBJ2-2,NA,NA,CASSRTDNTGELFF,TGCGCCAGCAGCCGGACGGATAACACCGGGGAGCTGTTTTTT
TRBV4-1,TRBJ2-7,TRBD1,NA,CASSQETGSSYEQYF,TGCGCCAGCAGCCAAGAGACAGGGAGCTCCTACGAGCAGTACTTC
TRBV10-3,TRBJ1-3,TRBD1,NA,CAIRPGQGAVDTIYF,TGTGCCATCAGACCCGGACAGGGGGCGGTTGACACCATATATTTT
TRBV7-9,TRBJ2-2,NA,NA,CASSLSMRANTGELFF,TGTGCCAGCAGCTTAAGCATGAGGGCTAACACCGGGGAGCTGTTTTTT
TRBV5-1,TRBJ2-1,NA,NA,CASSLDHLLNEQFF,TGCGCCAGCAGCTTGGATCACCTCCTTAATGAGCAGTTCTTC
TRBV5-6,TRBJ2-2,NA,NA,CASSLVMLAETGELFF,TGTGCCAGCAGCTTGGTGATGCTGGCGGAGACCGGGGAGCTGTTTTTT
TRBV27,TRBJ1-1,TRBD1,once,CASSSQGALEAFF,TGTGCCAGCAGTTCACAGGGGGCCCTTGAAGCTTTCTTT
TRBV30,TRBJ2-5,NA,NA,CAWEGQRAKWTQYF,TGTGCCTGGGAGGGCCAACGGGCCAAGTGGACCCAGTACTTC
TRBV6-1,TRBJ1-1,TRBD1,NA,CASSDDTGDNWNTEAFF,TGTGCCAGCAGTGACGATACAGGGGACAATTGGAACACTGAAGCTTTCTTT
TRBV9,TRBJ1-5,NA,NA,CASSIDGYSNQPQHF,TGTGCCAGCAGCATCGACGGCTATAGCAATCAGCCCCAGCATTTT
TRBV6-5,TRBJ2-1,NA,NA,CASSSPGGSDFF,TGTGCCAGCAGTTCCCCTGGGGGGAGTGATTTCTTC
TRBV27,TRBJ2-7,NA,few,CASSLGRTAPYEQYF,TGTGCCAGCAGTCTCGGAAGGACAGCCCCCTACGAGCAGTACTTC
TRBV2,TRBJ2-5,NA,NA,CASSWGRIETQYF,TGTGCCAGCAGCTGGGGTAGAATAGAGACCCAGTACTTC
TRBV5-1,TRBJ2-1,TRBD1,NA,CASSLAGTGAFGQFF,TGCGCCAGCAGCTTGGCCGGGACAGGGGCATTTGGGCAGTTCTTC
TRBV2,TRBJ2-1,NA,once,CASSETQGLGSDEQFF,TGTGCCAGCAGTGAAACTCAGGGATTGGGATCGGATGAGCAGTTCTTC
TRBV5-1,TRBJ2-7,NA,NA,CASSPGTAESSYEQYF,TGCGCCAGCAGCCCGGGGACGGCTGAAAGCTCCTACGAGCAGTACTTC
TRBV19,TRBJ2-7,TRBD1,once,CASSPRTGNSYEQYF,TGTGCCAGTAGTCCCCGGACAGGGAACTCCTACGAGCAGTACTTC
TRBV10-3,TRBJ2-5,NA,NA,CAISEGQGETQYF,TGTGCCATCAGTGAGGGCCAGGGGGAGACCCAGTACTTC
TRBV6-5,TRBJ2-7,TRBD1,NA,CASTRTGGGTYEQYF,TGTGCCAGCACCCGGACAGGGGGGGGTACCTACGAGCAGTACTTC
TRBV10-3,TRBJ2-2,TRBD2,NA,CAISETSGRNTGELFF,TGTGCCATCAGTGAGACTAGCGGGAGAAACACCGGGGAGCTGTTTTTT
TRBV28,TRBJ1-1,NA,NA,CASSLTAGNTEAFF,TGTGCCAGCAGTTTAACCGCAGGGAACACTGAAGCTTTCTTT
TRBV6-5,TRBJ2-1,NA,NA,CASSSSRVSSYNEQFF,TGTGCCAGCAGTTCTTCCCGGGTGAGCTCCTACAATGAGCAGTTCTTC
TRBV6-5,TRBJ1-5,NA,NA,CASSYLSANQPQHF,TGTGCCAGCAGTTACCTATCGGCCAATCAGCCCCAGCATTTT
TRBV6-1,TRBJ2-2,NA,few,CASSSQALSAGELFF,TGTGCCAGCAGTTCTCAAGCCCTATCGGCCGGGGAGCTGTTTTTT
TRBV11-1,TRBJ2-3,NA,NA,CASSLDTGPDTQYF,TGTGCCAGCAGCTTAGATACGGGGCCCGATACGCAGTATTTT
TRBV11-3,TRBJ1-3,NA,NA,CASSLSAGNTIYF,TGTGCCAGCAGCTTAAGCGCTGGAAACACCATATATTTT
TRBV10-1,TRBJ2-7,NA,NA,CASSEYSYEQYF,TGCGCCAGCAGTGAGTACAGCTACGAGCAGTACTTC
TRBV6-1,TRBJ2-2,NA,few,CASTRVSGELFF,TGTGCCAGCACCCGTGTGAGCGGGGAGCTGTTTTTT
TRBV6-1,TRBJ2-2,TRBD2,NA,CASSGPVTSGRIGELFF,TGTGCCAGCAGTGGACCCGTGACTAGCGGGAGAATCGGGGAGCTGTTTTTT
TRBV6-1,TRBJ1-5,NA,NA,CASRDWTGQNQPQHF,TGTGCCAGCAGGGATTGGACGGGACAAAATCAGCCCCAGCATTTT
TRBV29-1,TRBJ2-2,NA,NA,CSVRTVGINTGELFF,TGCAGCGTACGAACCGTGGGGATTAACACCGGGGAGCTGTTTTTT
TRBV7-8,TRBJ1-3,NA,NA,CASSLGASGNTIYF,TGTGCCAGCAGCCTCGGGGCCTCTGGAAACACCATATATTTT
TRBV6-5,TRBJ1-3,NA,NA,CASSYGAGPSGNTIYF,TGTGCCAGCAGTTACGGGGCAGGGCCCTCTGGAAACACCATATATTTT
TRBV11-1,TRBJ2-7,TRBD2,NA,CASGLAGYEQYF,TGTGCCAGTGGACTAGCGGGTTACGAGCAGTACTTC
TRBV19,TRBJ2-5,TRBD2,NA,CASSILAGVGETQYF,TGTGCCAGTAGTATTCTAGCGGGAGTTGGGGAGACCCAGTACTTC
TRBV6-5,TRBJ2-3,NA,NA,CASSSDQIGVPDTQYF,TGTGCCAGCAGTTCCGACCAGATTGGGGTTCCAGATACGCAGTATTTT
TRBV9,TRBJ2-1,TRBD1,NA,CASSVGPGTGVYNEQFF,TGTGCCAGCAGCGTAGGACCGGGGACAGGGGTCTACAATGAGCAGTTCTTC
TRBV6-5,TRBJ2-1,TRBD2,few,CASSSPYLAGENEQFF,TGTGCCAGCAGTTCCCCTTACCTAGCGGGGGAAAATGAGCAGTTCTTC
TRBV5-6,TRBJ2-7,TRBD2,medium-sized,CASSSLLAGSYEQYF,TGTGCCAGCAGCTCACTACTAGCGGGATCCTACGAGCAGTACTTC
TRBV19,TRBJ1-2,NA,NA,CASSRTAGYGYTF,TGTGCCAGTAGTAGGACAGCGGGCTATGGCTACACCTTC
TRBV2,TRBJ1-5,NA,NA,CASGSQPQHF,TGTGCCAGTGGTTCTCAGCCCCAGCATTTT
TRBV30,TRBJ1-2,NA,NA,CAWSEGPGDYGYTF,TGTGCCTGGAGTGAAGGTCCAGGGGACTATGGCTACACCTTC
TRBV10-3,TRBJ2-7,NA,NA,CAISESPLESGYEQYF,TGTGCCATCAGTGAGTCTCCTCTAGAGTCGGGGTACGAGCAGTACTTC
TRBV9,TRBJ2-5,NA,NA,CASSPPAGRETQYF,TGTGCCAGCAGCCCTCCTGCCGGGCGGGAGACCCAGTACTTC